This is a list of T cell receptor beta chains from one sample in a study of T cell responses to AZD1222 COVID-19 vaccine. TCRdb's copy holds only in-frame clones and misses some; the assay was immunoSEQ multiplex PCR. The sample shows more than 150,000 clones, roughly 93% of them seen only once. Material: peripheral blood, obtained on day 0 of AZD1222 vaccination. The receptors were sampled from an adult in good health. The CDR3 runs from the conserved cysteine through the conserved F or W. A D gene is named only where the DNA matches it firmly. The size field is filled for only some rows; it gives once, few, many or a size class.

cdr3_length d_call j_call v_call clone_size cdr3_nt cdr3_aa
12 - TRBJ1-2 TRBV12-3/TRBV12-4 once TGTGCCAGCAGCAAACAGGGTTCTGGCTACACCTTC CASSKQGSGYTF
14 TRBD2 TRBJ2-7 TRBV2 - TGTGCCAGCAGTGAACTAGCGGTTGCCTACGAGCAGTACTTC CASSELAVAYEQYF
14 - TRBJ2-7 TRBV19 - TGTGCCAGTCCCCCCGGGGTTAAAGCCTACGAGCAGTACTTC CASPPGVKAYEQYF
14 - TRBJ1-2 TRBV20-1 once TGCAGTGCTAGTGTGGCAGGCGCCGGCTATGGCTACACCTTC CSASVAGAGYGYTF
17 - TRBJ2-7 TRBV5-1 - TGCGCCAGCAGCTTGGGCCCTCAAGGCAGGTTTTCCTACGAGCAGTACTTC CASSLGPQGRFSYEQYF
15 - TRBJ1-4 TRBV27 - TGTGCCAGCAGTCGTAAGGACAGTCCTAATGAAAAACTGTTTTTT CASSRKDSPNEKLFF
15 - TRBJ1-1 TRBV7-9 - TGTGCCAGCAGCTTCTGGCAGGCTCTGGACACTGAAGCTTTCTTT CASSFWQALDTEAFF
14 - TRBJ1-2 TRBV28 - TGTGCCAGCAGTCCGCGGGCGGCAGCGGGAGGCTACACCTTC CASSPRAAAGGYTF
14 TRBD1 TRBJ1-5 TRBV6-6 - TGTGCCAGCAGTTACGGGACAGGGGATCAGCCCCAGCATTTT CASSYGTGDQPQHF
11 - TRBJ1-2 TRBV28 once TGTGCCACCGGGAGGGGTGATGGCTACACCTTC CATGRGDGYTF
12 - TRBJ1-3 TRBV13 - TGTGCCAGCAGCGCACAGGGAAACACCATATATTTT CASSAQGNTIYF
15 TRBD2 TRBJ2-3 TRBV13 - TGTGCCAGCAGCCCCTCTGGCGGGAGCACAGATGCGCAGTATTTT CASSPSGGSTDAQYF
13 - TRBJ1-2 TRBV28 - TGTGCCAGCAGTTATCGGTCTAACTATGGCTACACCTTC CASSYRSNYGYTF
12 - TRBJ2-1 TRBV27 - TGTGCCAGCAGTCAATCGAGGAGGGAGCAGTTCTTC CASSQSRREQFF
15 - TRBJ1-6 TRBV28 - TGTGCCAGCAGTCCGAGGATTGGATATAATTCACCCCTCCACTTT CASSPRIGYNSPLHF
17 TRBD1 TRBJ1-1 TRBV10-1 - TGCGCCAGCAGTGAAAACAGGGGAGGGAGTTTGTGCACTGAAGCTTTCTTT CASSENRGGSLCTEAFF
14 - TRBJ1-1 TRBV11-2 - TGTGCCAGCAGCTTGATATTGGCTGGCACTGAAGCTTTCTTT CASSLILAGTEAFF
16 - TRBJ2-7 TRBV5-6 - TGTGCCAGCAGCTTAAACCGGGACGGAATATCCTACGAGCAGTACTTC CASSLNRDGISYEQYF
10 - TRBJ2-1 TRBV29-1 - TGCAGCGTAGCTAACAATGAGCAGTTCTTC CSVANNEQFF
16 TRBD1 TRBJ1-1 TRBV19 - TGTGCCAGTACCAACCTAAGGGACAGGGGACACAATGAAGCTTTCTTT CASTNLRDRGHNEAFF
14 TRBD2 TRBJ2-3 TRBV5-1 - TGCGCCAGCAGCACGGGACTAGCGGGAAGGGGGCAGTATTTT CASSTGLAGRGQYF
14 - TRBJ1-1 TRBV6-5 - TGTGCCAGCAAGGAATCGGATCCAAACACTGAAGCTTTCTTT CASKESDPNTEAFF
13 - TRBJ2-3 TRBV28 - TGTGCCTACAAAGGACTAGGGGGGGATACGCAGTATTTT CAYKGLGGDTQYF
14 - TRBJ2-5 TRBV6-2/TRBV6-3 once TGTGCCAGCAACCCGACAGAAGTACAAGAGACCCAGTACTTC CASNPTEVQETQYF
14 - TRBJ1-2 TRBV5-6 - TGTGCCAGCAGCTTGCAGGGGCGGTTCTATGGCTACACCTTC CASSLQGRFYGYTF
15 TRBD1 TRBJ1-5 TRBV10-1 - TGCGCCAGCAGTGAGTTTACAGGGGGCAATCAGCCCCAGCATTTT CASSEFTGGNQPQHF
15 TRBD1 TRBJ1-3 TRBV3-1/TRBV3-2 - TGTGCCAGCAGCCAACCAGGGGGAGGGCGAAACACCATATATTTT CASSQPGGGRNTIYF
14 TRBD1 TRBJ1-6 TRBV5-5 - TGTGCCAGCAGCCGAGGGGGCGTGGGTTCACCCCTCCACTTT CASSRGGVGSPLHF
13 - TRBJ1-1 TRBV29-1 - TGCAGCGTTGAAAAAGGGTGGGGTACTGAAGCTTTCTTT CSVEKGWGTEAFF
13 - TRBJ1-2 TRBV10-3 - TGTGCCACCTCAGTGGACAGAAACTATGGCTACACCTTC CATSVDRNYGYTF
12 - TRBJ2-2 TRBV3-1/TRBV3-2 - TGTGCCAGCAGCCATTCTACCGGGGAGCTGTTTTTT CASSHSTGELFF
16 TRBD1 TRBJ1-6 TRBV6-1 - TGTGCCAGCAGTGAAGAGGGACAGGGTTTCGGGTCACCCCTCCACTTT CASSEEGQGFGSPLHF
15 - TRBJ2-7 TRBV29-1 - TGCAGCGTTGAGTCCGAGGGGATCGGTTTCAACGAGCAGTACTTC CSVESEGIGFNEQYF
11 - TRBJ1-2 TRBV28 - TGTGCCAGCAGACACGCAGGGGGCTACACCTTC CASRHAGGYTF
14 - TRBJ1-4 TRBV28 - TGTGCCAGCAGTTTGTTGGGGCTGGGCGAAAAACTGTTTTTT CASSLLGLGEKLFF
15 - TRBJ2-7 TRBV7-9 - TGTGCCAGCAGCTTAGTAAGGCTGACTGTGGACGAGCAGTACTTC CASSLVRLTVDEQYF
17 TRBD2 TRBJ2-3 TRBV28 - TGTGCCAGCAGTTTAGGCGAGGCGGGAGGGTCCACAGATACGCAGTATTTT CASSLGEAGGSTDTQYF
16 TRBD2 TRBJ2-1 TRBV4-3 - TGCGCCAGCAGCCAAGAGCCTAGCGGGAGCTACAATGAGCAGTTCTTC CASSQEPSGSYNEQFF
16 TRBD1 TRBJ1-5 TRBV27 - TGTGCCAGCAGTTTATCGTGGGGACAGGGGGTTCAGCCCCAGCATTTT CASSLSWGQGVQPQHF
15 - TRBJ2-7 TRBV6-4 - TGTGCCAGCAGTGAGAGGGGTGAAGGGAGCTACGAGCAGTACTTC CASSERGEGSYEQYF
16 - TRBJ2-4 TRBV2 - TGTGCCAGCGGGGGGACACCTACCTTAGCCAAAAACATTCAGTACTTC CASGGTPTLAKNIQYF